This TCR beta chain was sequenced during a study of blood T cell repertoires in COVID-19. Looking at the study overall: Sources were T cells, B-cell-depleted T cells, or PBMCs; the material itself was cDNA or gDNA.

The data were produced by immunoSEQ multiplex PCR, yet TCRdb's version contains in-frame clones alone and is incomplete. Of fewer than 150,000 clones listed, approximately 89% are singletons. V lost 3 bases and J 4 bases, leaving 9 bases between the germline ends. This CDR3 region has 12 residues. Germline lookup yields CDR1 DFQATT and CDR2 SNEGSKA (reference sequence). This clonotype was obtained from a human donor in a cohort sampled during active COVID-19. The V and J genes are TRBV20-1 and TRBJ1-1, with a weak D call TRBD1 (6 bases). Sample: peripheral blood. The CDR3: CSASQGTTEAFF. DNA for the CDR3: TGCAGTGCTAGTCAGGGGACCACTGAAGCTTTCTTT.